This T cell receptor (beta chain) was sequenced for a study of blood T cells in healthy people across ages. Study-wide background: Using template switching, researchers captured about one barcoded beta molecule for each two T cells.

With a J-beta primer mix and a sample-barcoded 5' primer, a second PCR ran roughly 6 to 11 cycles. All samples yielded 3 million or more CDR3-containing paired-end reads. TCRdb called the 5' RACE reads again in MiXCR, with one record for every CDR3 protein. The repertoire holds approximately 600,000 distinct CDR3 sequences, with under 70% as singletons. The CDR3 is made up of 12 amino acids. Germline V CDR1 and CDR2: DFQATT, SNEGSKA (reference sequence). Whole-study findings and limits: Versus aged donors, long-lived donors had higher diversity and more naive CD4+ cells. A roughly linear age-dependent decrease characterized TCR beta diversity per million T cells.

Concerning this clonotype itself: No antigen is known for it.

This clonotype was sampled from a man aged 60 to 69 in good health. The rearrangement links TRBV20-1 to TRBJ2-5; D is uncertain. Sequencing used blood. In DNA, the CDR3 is TGCAGCATAGCTGACTTCCAAGAGACCCAGTACTTC. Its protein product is CSIADFQETQYF.